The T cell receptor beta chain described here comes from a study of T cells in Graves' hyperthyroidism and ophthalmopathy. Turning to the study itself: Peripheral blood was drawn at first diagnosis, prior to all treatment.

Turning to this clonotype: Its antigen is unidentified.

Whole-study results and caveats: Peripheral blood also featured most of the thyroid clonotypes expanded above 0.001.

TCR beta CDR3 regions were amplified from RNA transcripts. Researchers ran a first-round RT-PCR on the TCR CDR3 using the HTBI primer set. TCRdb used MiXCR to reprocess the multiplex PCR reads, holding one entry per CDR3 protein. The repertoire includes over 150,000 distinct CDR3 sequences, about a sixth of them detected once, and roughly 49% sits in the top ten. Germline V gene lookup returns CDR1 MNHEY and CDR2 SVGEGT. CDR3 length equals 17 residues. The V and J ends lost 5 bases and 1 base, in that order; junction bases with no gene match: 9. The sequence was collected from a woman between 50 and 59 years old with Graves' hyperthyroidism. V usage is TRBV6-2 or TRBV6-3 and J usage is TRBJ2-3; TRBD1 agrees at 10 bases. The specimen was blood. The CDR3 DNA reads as TGTGCCAGCAGTCCCCTAGGTGGGACAGGGGGCACAGATACGCAGTATTTT. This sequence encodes CASSPLGGTGGTDTQYF.